A selection of T cell receptor beta chains follows, all from one sample in a study of T cell responses to AZD1222 COVID-19 vaccine. The table came from immunoSEQ multiplex PCR; TCRdb's copy has only in-frame clones and leaves some out. This sample has 130,000 to 150,000 clones; roughly nine tenths occur once, and the top ten carry about 3.8%. Here the sequenced sample was peripheral blood, taken 28 days after the second AZD1222 dose. The receptors stem from an adult who received the AZD1222 COVID-19 vaccine. The CDR3 runs from the conserved cysteine through the conserved F or W. The D gene is left open where the match is weak. Clone size is stated in some rows and not others, as once, few, many or a class when expanded.

DNA,CDR3,V,size,J,D
TGTGCCAGCAGAGTGGGGGGCACCGGGGAGCTGTTTTTT,CASRVGGTGELFF,TRBV14,-,TRBJ2-2,-
TGTGCCAGCAGCTTCTTGAGACTAGGGCAAGAGACCCAGTACTTC,CASSFLRLGQETQYF,TRBV7-9,-,TRBJ2-5,-
TGTGCTACCAGCAGTAACTCAGGGGGAAGGGTTAATTCACCCCTCCACTTT,CATSSNSGGRVNSPLHF,TRBV15,-,TRBJ1-6,TRBD1
TGTGCCACCAGCAGAGGGGACAGGGCAACTAATGAAAAACTGTTTTTT,CATSRGDRATNEKLFF,TRBV15,few,TRBJ1-4,TRBD1
TGTGCCAGCAGCCAAGGATCAGGGGGGGGAACCAAAAACATTCAGTACTTC,CASSQGSGGGTKNIQYF,TRBV7-2,-,TRBJ2-4,-
TGTGCCAGTAGTATCCCCCCCACAGTTGAAGCTTTCTTT,CASSIPPTVEAFF,TRBV19,-,TRBJ1-1,-
TGCGCCAGCAGCCAAGAGCGGGGGGGAAACACAGATACGCAGTATTTT,CASSQERGGNTDTQYF,TRBV4-1,-,TRBJ2-3,TRBD2
TGTGCCAGTAGTTTAACAGTCGGGACTGAAGCTTTCTTT,CASSLTVGTEAFF,TRBV19,once,TRBJ1-1,-
TGCGCCAGCAGCTTGGCTGGAGGGCCAGCTACAGATACGCAGTATTTT,CASSLAGGPATDTQYF,TRBV5-1,-,TRBJ2-3,-
TGTGCCAGCAGCTTAAGACCTCTAGTAGGGCAAGAGACCCAGTACTTC,CASSLRPLVGQETQYF,TRBV7-2,-,TRBJ2-5,-
TGTGCCAGCAGTGGGAACAGGGGGCGCACAGATACGCAGTATTTT,CASSGNRGRTDTQYF,TRBV28,-,TRBJ2-3,TRBD1
TGTGCCAGCAGCTTAGGGGGGTGGGCTAGCGGGAGCTCCTACGAGCAGTACTTC,CASSLGGWASGSSYEQYF,TRBV7-2,-,TRBJ2-7,TRBD2
TGCGCCAGTGCTCCGGGACAGGGCAATGAAAAACTGTTTTTT,CASAPGQGNEKLFF,TRBV5-1,once,TRBJ1-4,TRBD1
TGCGCCAGCAGCCAAGACCCCCGGGGCGACTCACCCCTCCACTTT,CASSQDPRGDSPLHF,TRBV4-3,-,TRBJ1-6,-
TGTGCCAGCTGCCCGAGCACAGATACGCAGTATTTT,CASCPSTDTQYF,TRBV12-3/TRBV12-4,-,TRBJ2-3,-
TGTGCCATCAGTGCCCTAACCCACACAGATACGCAGTATTTT,CAISALTHTDTQYF,TRBV10-3,-,TRBJ2-3,-
TGTGCCAGCAGTCGCCTTTACGGTAATGAGCAGTTCTTC,CASSRLYGNEQFF,TRBV2,-,TRBJ2-1,-
TGTGCCTGGAGTGATAGGCCTGACAGCTATGGCTACACCTTC,CAWSDRPDSYGYTF,TRBV30,once,TRBJ1-2,-
TGTGCCAGCAGCTTAACGCCTAGCGGGGCCTCGCAGTATTTT,CASSLTPSGASQYF,TRBV7-2,-,TRBJ2-3,TRBD2
TGTGCCAGCAGCTTACGACGTACCGCCTATGGCTACACCTTC,CASSLRRTAYGYTF,TRBV7-2,-,TRBJ1-2,-
TGTGCTAGTGGTTTGGTACGAGGGACTAACAGGGAGTCGAGTCAGCCCCAGCATTTT,CASGLVRGTNRESSQPQHF,TRBV12-5,once,TRBJ1-5,-
TGTGCCAGCAGCTTATCTCATAGCGGGGGAAACCAAGAGACCCAGTACTTC,CASSLSHSGGNQETQYF,TRBV11-2,-,TRBJ2-5,TRBD2
TGTGCCAGCAGCTCCGAGACAGGGGGCGTTTTCGAGCAGTACTTC,CASSSETGGVFEQYF,TRBV11-2,-,TRBJ2-7,TRBD1
TGTGCCAGCAGGTTGGGCTCGGGGGGCGTCTACGAGCAGTACTTC,CASRLGSGGVYEQYF,TRBV7-9,-,TRBJ2-7,-
TGTGCCAGCAGCCCGGGCTTGGGGGAGCTAAGCTCTGGGGCCAACGTCCTGACTTTC,CASSPGLGELSSGANVLTF,TRBV5-4,-,TRBJ2-6,-
TGTGCCAGCAGTGTGGGACAGGGTATGAAGCCCCAGCATTTT,CASSVGQGMKPQHF,TRBV2,-,TRBJ1-5,TRBD1
TGCGCCAGCAGCCAAGCGGACGGGATTTACACAGATACGCAGTATTTT,CASSQADGIYTDTQYF,TRBV4-3,-,TRBJ2-3,-
TGTGCCAGCAACCAACAGGGGGGGAGGAACACTGAAGCTTTCTTT,CASNQQGGRNTEAFF,TRBV6-6,once,TRBJ1-1,TRBD1
TGTGCCAGCACCCCAGATACTGGAAACACCATATATTTT,CASTPDTGNTIYF,TRBV2,-,TRBJ1-3,-
TGTGCCACCAGCAGCGCCGCAGGGAACAATCAGCCCCAGCATTTT,CATSSAAGNNQPQHF,TRBV15,-,TRBJ1-5,-
TGTGCCAGCAGCTTAATCTTCCCAGGGGTTTTCCACGAGCAGTACTTC,CASSLIFPGVFHEQYF,TRBV5-4,-,TRBJ2-7,-
TGTGCCAGCAGCTTTTTTGTTGTGGTAGGGGGGGGCGGCACTGAAGCTTTCTTT,CASSFFVVVGGGGTEAFF,TRBV5-8,-,TRBJ1-1,-
TGCGCCAGCAGCTTGGGCCTTCCGGCTAGCACAGATACGCAGTATTTT,CASSLGLPASTDTQYF,TRBV5-1,few,TRBJ2-3,-
TGTGCCAGCAGCCAGACACGGGTCCAAGAGACCCAGTACTTC,CASSQTRVQETQYF,TRBV7-8,-,TRBJ2-5,-
TGTGCCTCGATCCCGACAGGGGGTACCTATGGCTACACCTTC,CASIPTGGTYGYTF,TRBV30,-,TRBJ1-2,TRBD1
TGTGCCAGCAGCACCCGAACAGGGAATCAAGATACGCAGTATTTT,CASSTRTGNQDTQYF,TRBV9,-,TRBJ2-3,-
TGCGCCAGCAGCCCCCGACAGGGCGTGAGCTTGGATGAAAAACTGTTTTTT,CASSPRQGVSLDEKLFF,TRBV4-3,once,TRBJ1-4,TRBD1
TGCGCCAGCAGTGAGACCGACAGGGGAAGTGGCTACACCTTC,CASSETDRGSGYTF,TRBV10-1,-,TRBJ1-2,TRBD1
TGTGCCTGGAGTCTGATACAGGGGCAGTATGGCTACACCTTC,CAWSLIQGQYGYTF,TRBV30,-,TRBJ1-2,TRBD1
TGTGCCAGCAGCAGCGTAGGGTACAATGAGCAGTTCTTC,CASSSVGYNEQFF,TRBV5-5,-,TRBJ2-1,-
TGCGCCAGCAGCTTGGGGGGTAGTCGAGTCTCTGGAAACACCATATATTTT,CASSLGGSRVSGNTIYF,TRBV5-1,-,TRBJ1-3,-
TGTGCCAGCAGCGGGCCATTGGCGACCAGAAATGAAAAACTGTTTTTT,CASSGPLATRNEKLFF,TRBV5-6,-,TRBJ1-4,-
TGTGCCAGCAGCGACAGTACGGGACTGGGCCGGACCCAGTACTTC,CASSDSTGLGRTQYF,TRBV7-9,-,TRBJ2-5,-
TGTGCCAGCAGCTTGGACCCGGGACAGCCCGGTATAATGAACACTGAAGCTTTCTTT,CASSLDPGQPGIMNTEAFF,TRBV11-2,-,TRBJ1-1,TRBD1
TGTGCCAGCAGCTTGCCACAGGGGGGCTACACCTTC,CASSLPQGGYTF,TRBV5-6,-,TRBJ1-2,TRBD1
TGTGCCAGCTCACCAGGGGGAAAGGGAGAGACCCAGTACTTC,CASSPGGKGETQYF,TRBV18,-,TRBJ2-5,-
TGCGCCAGCAGCTTGACCGGGACTAGCGTCTACAATGAGCAGTTCTTC,CASSLTGTSVYNEQFF,TRBV5-1,-,TRBJ2-1,TRBD2
TGTGCCAGCAGCGTTCAGGGGGTGGATGGCTACACCTTC,CASSVQGVDGYTF,TRBV7-2,-,TRBJ1-2,TRBD1
TGTGCCAGCAGCTCCGTCGGCGGGAGATCCTATAATTCACCCCTCCACTTT,CASSSVGGRSYNSPLHF,TRBV7-9,-,TRBJ1-6,-